A single sample gave rise to the 26 T cell receptor beta chains below, sequenced in a study of T cells after yellow fever vaccination. In TCRdb, the 5' RACE reads were re-called with MiXCR into one record per CDR3 protein. The sample holds more than 250,000 distinct CDR3 sequences; around 6.8% are singletons and the top ten take 15% to 20%. Sequenced material: PBMCs, taken roughly seven weeks after the first yellow fever vaccination. The source is a man between 18 and 29 years old who received the YFV17D yellow fever vaccine.

This clonotype was seen more than once but under ten times. V usage is TRBV5-6 and J usage is TRBJ2-7; a possible D gene is TRBD2 (5 bases). There are 14 residues in the CDR3. Trimming pared 4 bases from V and 0 bases from J, leaving 11 bases between. Germline-derived CDR1 and CDR2 are SGHDT and YYEEEE. CDR3 in amino acids: CASSPRGSSYEQYF. CDR3 nucleotides: TGTGCCAGCAGCCCACGGGGTTCCTCCTACGAGCAGTACTTC.

This clonotype occurred many times. The chain uses TRBV11-2 and TRBJ2-2; 8 bases agree with TRBD1. The V segment lost 5 bases and the J segment 3 bases; nucleotides outside the gene matches: 2. This CDR3 region has 14 residues. Germline values: CDR1 SGHAT, CDR2 FQNNGV. CDR3 in DNA: TGTGCCAGCAGCCGGACAGGGTACACCGGGGAGCTGTTTTTT. This encodes CASSRTGYTGELFF.

A note on this clonotype: Given a much more abundant clone one base away, this may be a read error. V is TRBV19 and J is TRBJ2-4; 9 bases are shared with TRBD1. The CDR3 has 14 amino acids. Germline-derived CDR1 and CDR2 are LNHDA and SQIVND (reference sequence). CDR3 loop: CASIRDRAQNMQYF. DNA of the CDR3: TGTGCCAGTATTAGGGACAGGGCGCAAAACATGCAGTACTTC.

This clonotype was counted only a few times. The chain has TRBV11-2 and TRBJ2-5; 7 positions agree with TRBD2. V shed 5 bases and J 4 bases; nucleotides not matched to a gene: 13. This CDR3 region has 16 residues. The germline V gene encodes CDR1 SGHAT and CDR2 FQNNGV. The CDR3 DNA reads TGTGCCAGCAGCAGAGGTGGACTAGGCCTTGGAGAGACCCAGTACTTC. Translated: CASSRGGLGLGETQYF.

The sample holds a few counts of this clonotype. This sequence joins TRBV29-1 and TRBJ1-1; D remains ambiguous. This CDR3 spans 10 amino acids. V was trimmed by 1 base and J by 4 bases, leaving 1 base between them. Germline V gene sequence: CDR1 SQVTM, CDR2 ANQGSEA. The CDR3 reads CSVEATEAFF. CDR3 sequence (DNA): TGCAGCGTTGAAGCCACTGAAGCTTTCTTT.

The chain combines TRBV4-2 with TRBJ2-5; D uncertain. The CDR3 is 15 amino acids. Germline V lookup: CDR1 LGHNA, CDR2 YNFKEQ. With 4 bases removed from V and 5 bases from J, the gap between germline ends came to 17 bases. The CDR3 coding sequence is TGTGCCAGCAGCCCCCCGCGTTGGGTGGGGGAGACCCAGTACTTC. This codes for CASSPPRWVGETQYF.

This sequence joins TRBV5-4 and TRBJ2-4; no definite D call. The germline CDR1 and CDR2 sequences are SGHNT and YYREEE (reference sequence). Trimming took off 0 bases at V and 8 bases at J, with 12 bases between the two ends. The CDR3 runs 14 residues. CDR3 coding DNA: TGTGCCAGCAGCTTGGAGCCCACCGTGGACATTCAGTACTTC. Its translation is CASSLEPTVDIQYF.

This clonotype was counted only a few times. The chain couples TRBV4-1 to TRBJ2-3; 9 bases line up with TRBD2. The CDR3 totals 17 residues. Germline trimming cut 0 bases from V and 2 bases from J; bases unmatched to any gene: 6. Germline loops: CDR1 MGHRA, CDR2 YSYEKL. The CDR3 sequence is CASSQDWLAGFTDTQYF. In DNA form, the CDR3 reads TGCGCCAGCAGCCAAGATTGGCTAGCGGGGTTCACAGATACGCAGTATTTT.

The rearrangement links TRBV12-3 or TRBV12-4 to TRBJ1-1; no clear D gene. CDR3 length equals 14 residues. The V end was cut by 7 bases, the J end by 8 bases, with 20 bases between. CDR3 sequence reads: CASTPAEAGFEAFF. The CDR3 region has the DNA TGTGCCAGCACCCCCGCGGAGGCGGGTTTCGAAGCTTTCTTT.

This clonotype was seen repeatedly, ten times or more. CDR3 coding DNA: TGTGCCAGCAGCTCAAGGGGCTCTGGAAACACCATATATTTT. Its protein is CASSSRGSGNTIYF. This chain connects TRBV7-9 to TRBJ1-3; D is perhaps TRBD1 (5 bases). This CDR3 comprises 14 residues. Germline CDR1 and CDR2: SEHNR and FQNEAQ (reference sequence). V was pared by 4 bases and J by 0 bases, with 7 bases between.

This clonotype was counted a few times. V gene TRBV12-3 or TRBV12-4 combines with J gene TRBJ2-5; 8 bases agree with TRBD1. The CDR3 loop spans 15 amino acids. V lost 1 base to trimming and J lost 4 bases; unmatched junction nucleotides: 5. The CDR3 nucleotides read TGTGCCAGCAGTTTAGACCGGACAGGGAGAGAGACCCAGTACTTC. Translation: CASSLDRTGRETQYF.

The chain uses TRBV6-4 and TRBJ1-6, with a possible D match to TRBD1 (5 bases). The CDR3 length is 13 residues. Germline values: CDR1 MRHNA, CDR2 SNTAGT. V was trimmed by 0 bases and J by 10 bases, leaving 7 bases between them. The CDR3 DNA sequence: TGTGCCAGCAGTGACTCCAGGGACTCACCCCTCCACTTT. Translation: CASSDSRDSPLHF.

The table lists this clonotype with a few counts. The chain has TRBV7-9 and TRBJ1-2, with 11 bases matching TRBD1. CDR3 size: 15 residues. Germline V gives CDR1 SEHNR, CDR2 FQNEAQ (reference sequence). After removal of 4 bases from V and 3 bases from J, the junction contained 4 bases not matched to a gene. The CDR3 loop is CASSSGQGAYYGYTF. Written as DNA, the CDR3 is TGTGCCAGCAGCTCAGGACAGGGGGCTTACTATGGCTACACCTTC. Drawing the rest from reference TRBV7-9 and TRBJ1-2, the complete variable domain is DTGVSQNPRHKITKRGQNVTFRCDPISEHNRLYWYRQTLGQGPEFLTYFQNEAQLEKSRLLSDRFSAERPKGSFSTLEIQRTEQGDSAMYLCASSSGQGAYYGYTFGSGTRLTVV.

The sample holds many counts of this clonotype. The chain recombines TRBV3-1 with TRBJ2-5; D is possibly TRBD2 (6 bases). This CDR3 contains 14 residues. V was clipped by 2 bases and J by 2 bases, with 9 bases between them. Per germline, CDR1 LGHDT and CDR2 YNNKEL (reference sequence). CDR3 bases: TGTGCCAGCAGCCAAACCGGGGGACAAGAGACCCAGTACTTC. Protein product: CASSQTGGQETQYF.

At least ten counts were recorded for this clonotype. V usage is TRBV20-1 and J usage is TRBJ1-5, with no clear D. With 3 bases removed from V and 7 bases from J, the gap between germline ends came to 10 bases. Per germline, CDR1 DFQATT and CDR2 SNEGSKA (reference sequence). The CDR3 spans 12 residues. The CDR3 region is CSASGGEQPQHF. The CDR3 nucleotides read TGCAGTGCTAGTGGTGGTGAGCAGCCCCAGCATTTT.

This clonotype was recorded many times. The rearrangement links TRBV7-3 to TRBJ2-3; 8 nucleotides agree with TRBD1. Germline values: CDR1 SGHTA, CDR2 FQGTGA. V trimming: 4 bases; J trimming: 4 bases; junction bases outside the gene matches: 7. This CDR3 spans 15 amino acids. CDR3 protein: CASSWQGASADTQYF. The CDR3 coding sequence is TGTGCCAGCAGCTGGCAGGGGGCTAGTGCAGATACGCAGTATTTT.

This clonotype was counted ten times or more. The V and J genes are TRBV7-2 and TRBJ2-3; D unresolved. V was clipped by 3 bases and J by 2 bases, with 6 bases between them. The CDR3 covers 13 residues. Germline CDR1 reads SGHTA; CDR2 reads FQGNSA. The CDR3 protein is CASSLANTDTQYF. DNA of the CDR3: TGTGCCAGCAGCTTGGCGAACACAGATACGCAGTATTTT.

In its sample, this clonotype was seen a few times. The genes are TRBV6-2 or TRBV6-3 and TRBJ2-5; 9 bases align to TRBD1. The V segment lost 2 bases and the J segment 2 bases; nucleotides outside the gene matches: 3. The length of the CDR3 is 15 residues. Germline values: CDR1 MNHEY, CDR2 SVGEGT. The CDR3 is CASSYIDRGQETQYF. For the CDR3, the DNA is TGTGCCAGCAGTTACATCGACAGGGGGCAAGAGACCCAGTACTTC.

The table lists this clonotype with many counts. The chain combines TRBV5-1 with TRBJ2-2, with D possibly TRBD1 on 6 matching bases. The CDR3 length is 14 residues. Trimming pared 3 bases from V and 1 base from J, leaving 7 bases between. The germline V gene encodes CDR1 SGHRS and CDR2 YFSETQ. The CDR3 spells CASSSTGNTGELFF. The DNA for the CDR3 is TGCGCCAGCAGCTCGACAGGGAACACCGGGGAGCTGTTTTTT.

The chain carries TRBV12-3 or TRBV12-4 and TRBJ2-3, with TRBD1 matching 7 bases. The CDR3 extends over 18 amino acids. The CDR3 spells CTFRQEEVGTASTDTQYF. In nucleotides, the CDR3 is TGTACCTTCAGACAGGAAGAGGTCGGGACAGCTAGCACAGATACGCAGTATTTT.

The V and J genes are TRBV10-3 and TRBJ2-2, with 9 bases that match TRBD2. Germline CDR1 ENHRY, CDR2 SYGVKD. V shed 7 bases, J shed 2 bases, and the junction held 8 bases outside the gene matches. This CDR3 contains 16 residues. The CDR3 nucleotides read TGTGCCATCAAGCCTAGCGGGGTCCAAAACACCGGGGAGCTGTTTTTT. Its translation is CAIKPSGVQNTGELFF.

The chain employs TRBV19 and TRBJ2-7, with D perhaps TRBD1 (5 bases). The CDR3 length is 14 residues. V lost 7 bases and J lost 3, with 16 bases in between. From germline, CDR1 is LNHDA and CDR2 SQIVND (reference sequence). The CDR3 protein is CASTTPRVRYEQYF. The CDR3 DNA sequence: TGTGCCAGTACCACTCCCAGGGTTCGCTACGAGCAGTACTTC.

The table lists this clonotype with many counts. The chain uses TRBV5-1 and TRBJ2-5; D may be TRBD1 (6 bases). The germline gives CDR1 SGHRS, CDR2 YFSETQ. The ends were cut back, 0 bases at V and 2 bases at J, with 14 bases in the middle. The CDR3 runs to 16 residues. CDR3 in amino acids: CASSLVQGRGQETQYF. The CDR3 coding sequence is TGCGCCAGCAGCTTGGTACAGGGACGGGGACAAGAGACCCAGTACTTC.

The table lists this clonotype with a few counts. The V call is TRBV12-3 or TRBV12-4, the J call TRBJ1-1; D is perhaps TRBD1 (5 bases). The V end was cut by 5 bases, the J end by 4 bases, with 11 bases between. The CDR3 loop spans 13 amino acids. CDR3 nucleotide sequence: TGTGCCAGCAGTCTCACCGGGGCCACTGAAGCTTTCTTT. Its translation: CASSLTGATEAFF.

This clonotype was recorded a few times. The rearrangement joins TRBV7-2 to TRBJ1-3; D might be TRBD1 (6 bases). Trimming stripped 5 bases from V and 4 bases from J, with 15 bases between. CDR1 is SGHTA, CDR2 FQGNSA, per germline. The CDR3 has 15 residues. CDR3 bases: TGTGCCAGCAGCCCGCCACAGGGAGGCGGAAACACCATATATTTT. Its translation is CASSPPQGGGNTIYF.

This clonotype was counted at least ten times. The chain employs TRBV20-1 and TRBJ2-3, with 9 bases identical to TRBD2. Germline lookup yields CDR1 DFQATT and CDR2 SNEGSKA (reference sequence). The CDR3 extends over 15 amino acids. Losses at the gene ends were 0 bases for V and 4 bases for J; bases not matched to a gene: 5. In DNA, the CDR3 is TGCAGTGCTAGAGATAGGAGCGGGGGGCCAGATACGCAGTATTTT. Its protein is CSARDRSGGPDTQYF.